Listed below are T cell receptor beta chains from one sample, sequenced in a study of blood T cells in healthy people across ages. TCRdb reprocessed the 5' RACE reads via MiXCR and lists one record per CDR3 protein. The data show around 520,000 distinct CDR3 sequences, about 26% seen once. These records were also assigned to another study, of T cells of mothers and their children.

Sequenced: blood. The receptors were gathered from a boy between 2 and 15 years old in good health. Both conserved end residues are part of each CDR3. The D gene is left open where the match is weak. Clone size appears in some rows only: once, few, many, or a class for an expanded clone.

CDR3nt: TGTGCCATCAGTGAGTGGGTCTCTGGGGCCAACGTCCTGACTTTC
CDR3aa: CAISEWVSGANVLTF
d_gene: NA
abundance: few
j_gene: TRBJ2-6
v_gene: TRBV10-3

CDR3nt: TGCGCCAGCAGCAGGGACAAGAAACAAGAGACCCAGTACTTC
CDR3aa: CASSRDKKQETQYF
d_gene: NA
abundance: few
j_gene: TRBJ2-5
v_gene: TRBV4-3

CDR3nt: TGTGCCGGCAGTGACGAGGAATACGAGCAGTACTTC
CDR3aa: CAGSDEEYEQYF
d_gene: NA
abundance: once
j_gene: TRBJ2-7
v_gene: TRBV2

CDR3nt: TGTGCCAGCAGTTACTCGGCAGGATACCGCTACGAGCAGTACTTC
CDR3aa: CASSYSAGYRYEQYF
d_gene: NA
abundance: few
j_gene: TRBJ2-7
v_gene: TRBV6-2/TRBV6-3

CDR3nt: TGTGCCTGGAGTGTACCCCCGATTGAGACCCAGTACTTC
CDR3aa: CAWSVPPIETQYF
d_gene: NA
abundance: few
j_gene: TRBJ2-5
v_gene: TRBV30

CDR3nt: TGCAGTGCCACACGTTTGCCTGCTCCGAGCTCCTACGAGCAGTACTTC
CDR3aa: CSATRLPAPSSYEQYF
d_gene: NA
abundance: NA
j_gene: TRBJ2-7
v_gene: TRBV20-1

CDR3nt: TGTGCCAGCAGTTCCCTCCGCGGGTCGAGGGTCGCTTTCTTT
CDR3aa: CASSSLRGSRVAFF
d_gene: NA
abundance: NA
j_gene: TRBJ1-1
v_gene: TRBV6-6

CDR3nt: TGTGCCAGCAGATTCTCCGGGAGCGGGGGGCAGTACTTC
CDR3aa: CASRFSGSGGQYF
d_gene: TRBD2
abundance: NA
j_gene: TRBJ2-7
v_gene: TRBV7-2

CDR3nt: TGCAGTGCAGCGGTGGGCGCTTTGGACACTGAAGCTTTCTTT
CDR3aa: CSAAVGALDTEAFF
d_gene: NA
abundance: few
j_gene: TRBJ1-1
v_gene: TRBV20-1

CDR3nt: TGTGCCAGCAGTTTGTCAGGAGCGGAGGAGACCCAGTACTTC
CDR3aa: CASSLSGAEETQYF
d_gene: NA
abundance: NA
j_gene: TRBJ2-5
v_gene: TRBV12-3/TRBV12-4

CDR3nt: TGCAGTGCTAGTCCTACTACAGGGGGATATGAGCAGTTCTTC
CDR3aa: CSASPTTGGYEQFF
d_gene: TRBD1
abundance: NA
j_gene: TRBJ2-1
v_gene: TRBV20-1

CDR3nt: TGTGCCAGCAGCTTAGTTGCTCGGGGACAGGGGGACTATGGCTACACCTTC
CDR3aa: CASSLVARGQGDYGYTF
d_gene: TRBD1
abundance: NA
j_gene: TRBJ1-2
v_gene: TRBV11-2

CDR3nt: TGCAGCGTTGATCAGTTGGTGGGAGAGACCCAGTACTTC
CDR3aa: CSVDQLVGETQYF
d_gene: NA
abundance: few
j_gene: TRBJ2-5
v_gene: TRBV29-1

CDR3nt: TGTGCCAGTAGTGGGGCGGGAGTTAGCACAGATACGCAGTATTTT
CDR3aa: CASSGAGVSTDTQYF
d_gene: TRBD2
abundance: few
j_gene: TRBJ2-3
v_gene: TRBV19

CDR3nt: TGTGCCAGCAGTTACGCTCTCCAAGGCCCAACCTACGAGCAGTACTTC
CDR3aa: CASSYALQGPTYEQYF
d_gene: NA
abundance: few
j_gene: TRBJ2-7
v_gene: TRBV6-6

CDR3nt: TGTGCCAGCAGCTCCAGGACAGGGTCTAACACCGGGGAGCTGTTTTTT
CDR3aa: CASSSRTGSNTGELFF
d_gene: TRBD1
abundance: NA
j_gene: TRBJ2-2
v_gene: TRBV9

CDR3nt: TGTGCCAGCAGCCCGAACAAAGAGACCCAGTACTTC
CDR3aa: CASSPNKETQYF
d_gene: NA
abundance: once
j_gene: TRBJ2-5
v_gene: TRBV7-2

CDR3nt: TGTGCCAGCAGTTTAAGACAGGGCGGGACCCAGTACTTC
CDR3aa: CASSLRQGGTQYF
d_gene: TRBD1
abundance: few
j_gene: TRBJ2-5
v_gene: TRBV12-3/TRBV12-4

CDR3nt: TGTGCCAGCAGCTTAGCGGCGGGCCCCAATGAGCAGTTCTTC
CDR3aa: CASSLAAGPNEQFF
d_gene: NA
abundance: few
j_gene: TRBJ2-1
v_gene: TRBV7-8

CDR3nt: TGTGCCAGCAGCAAGGGGGACAGGGGGCCGTCCAATTCACCCCTCCACTTT
CDR3aa: CASSKGDRGPSNSPLHF
d_gene: NA
abundance: few
j_gene: TRBJ1-6
v_gene: TRBV21-1

CDR3nt: TGCAGCGCACTCGACAGGGCGGCCAAAAACATTCAGTACTTC
CDR3aa: CSALDRAAKNIQYF
d_gene: TRBD1
abundance: few
j_gene: TRBJ2-4
v_gene: TRBV29-1

CDR3nt: TGCAGTGCTGAGGACCCTTGGAGAGATACGCAGTATTTT
CDR3aa: CSAEDPWRDTQYF
d_gene: NA
abundance: NA
j_gene: TRBJ2-3
v_gene: TRBV20-1

CDR3nt: TGTGCCAGCAGCTTAACCCCTAGCGCCGGGGCCAACGTCCTGACTTTC
CDR3aa: CASSLTPSAGANVLTF
d_gene: NA
abundance: few
j_gene: TRBJ2-6
v_gene: TRBV7-6

CDR3nt: TGTGCCATCAGTTTAGCGGGAGGGAGCACAGATACGCAGTATTTT
CDR3aa: CAISLAGGSTDTQYF
d_gene: TRBD2
abundance: NA
j_gene: TRBJ2-3
v_gene: TRBV10-3

CDR3nt: TGTGCCAGTAGCTTCGGGTCCCTTAATCAGCCCCAGCATTTT
CDR3aa: CASSFGSLNQPQHF
d_gene: NA
abundance: few
j_gene: TRBJ1-5
v_gene: TRBV19

CDR3nt: TGTGCCAGCAGCGTAGCCCCAGGGTTCCCAGCGAACACCGGGGAGCTGTTTTTT
CDR3aa: CASSVAPGFPANTGELFF
d_gene: NA
abundance: few
j_gene: TRBJ2-2
v_gene: TRBV9

CDR3nt: TGCAGCGTTGAAGATGCCGTTTGGAACACTGAAGCTTTCTTT
CDR3aa: CSVEDAVWNTEAFF
d_gene: NA
abundance: few
j_gene: TRBJ1-1
v_gene: TRBV29-1

CDR3nt: TGTGCCAGCAGCAGTCCGCCAGGGTATTCACCCCTCCACTTT
CDR3aa: CASSSPPGYSPLHF
d_gene: NA
abundance: NA
j_gene: TRBJ1-6
v_gene: TRBV27

CDR3nt: TGTGCCAGCAGTGAACCCGGGACTAGCCAAGATACGCAGTATTTT
CDR3aa: CASSEPGTSQDTQYF
d_gene: TRBD2
abundance: few
j_gene: TRBJ2-3
v_gene: TRBV25-1

CDR3nt: TGCAGTGCTAGAGTTCTAGCCAAAAACATTCAGTACTTC
CDR3aa: CSARVLAKNIQYF
d_gene: NA
abundance: NA
j_gene: TRBJ2-4
v_gene: TRBV20-1

CDR3nt: TGCAGCGTTGGGACTCCCCAAGCTAACTATGGCTACACCTTC
CDR3aa: CSVGTPQANYGYTF
d_gene: NA
abundance: NA
j_gene: TRBJ1-2
v_gene: TRBV29-1

CDR3nt: TGTGCCAGCAGTCACCTATCCGCGGGAGGGCCGATAGTCTTC
CDR3aa: CASSHLSAGGPIVF
d_gene: TRBD2
abundance: NA
j_gene: TRBJ2-1
v_gene: TRBV6-6

CDR3nt: TGTGCCAGCAGTCCAGGGGACAGTAACCACGAGCAGTACTTC
CDR3aa: CASSPGDSNHEQYF
d_gene: TRBD1
abundance: NA
j_gene: TRBJ2-7
v_gene: TRBV28

CDR3nt: TGTGCCAGCGAGGGGTTCCCGTCTATGAGCTACACCTTC
CDR3aa: CASEGFPSMSYTF
d_gene: NA
abundance: NA
j_gene: TRBJ1-2
v_gene: TRBV2

CDR3nt: TGTGCCAGCAGCGTAGGACTAGATTCCTACAATGAGCAGTTCTTC
CDR3aa: CASSVGLDSYNEQFF
d_gene: NA
abundance: NA
j_gene: TRBJ2-1
v_gene: TRBV9

CDR3nt: TGTGCCAGCAGTTGGGGGACTCTAGCCAAAAACATTCAGTACTTC
CDR3aa: CASSWGTLAKNIQYF
d_gene: NA
abundance: few
j_gene: TRBJ2-4
v_gene: TRBV12-3/TRBV12-4

CDR3nt: TGTGCCAGCAGCGTAGAGCCAGGCAATGCCTACGAGCAGTACTTC
CDR3aa: CASSVEPGNAYEQYF
d_gene: NA
abundance: few
j_gene: TRBJ2-7
v_gene: TRBV9

CDR3nt: TGTGCCAGCTCACCCGGACAGGATTCACCCCTCCACTTT
CDR3aa: CASSPGQDSPLHF
d_gene: TRBD1
abundance: NA
j_gene: TRBJ1-6
v_gene: TRBV18

CDR3nt: TGTGCCAGCAGCTTAACGCTGTCAGGAGAAGCTTTCTTT
CDR3aa: CASSLTLSGEAFF
d_gene: NA
abundance: few
j_gene: TRBJ1-1
v_gene: TRBV7-3

CDR3nt: TGTGCCACCAGCAGGGGGGACAGGGGGCGGAAGGATGGCTACACCTTC
CDR3aa: CATSRGDRGRKDGYTF
d_gene: TRBD1
abundance: few
j_gene: TRBJ1-2
v_gene: TRBV15

CDR3nt: TGCGCCAGCAGCCAAGTCGGCTTAAGAGGGGGTGAAAAACTGTTTTTT
CDR3aa: CASSQVGLRGGEKLFF
d_gene: NA
abundance: NA
j_gene: TRBJ1-4
v_gene: TRBV4-1

CDR3nt: TGTGCCAGCAGCTTAGTTCACACATCCACCGGGGAGCTGTCTTTT
CDR3aa: CASSLVHTSTGELSF
d_gene: NA
abundance: few
j_gene: TRBJ2-2
v_gene: TRBV7-2